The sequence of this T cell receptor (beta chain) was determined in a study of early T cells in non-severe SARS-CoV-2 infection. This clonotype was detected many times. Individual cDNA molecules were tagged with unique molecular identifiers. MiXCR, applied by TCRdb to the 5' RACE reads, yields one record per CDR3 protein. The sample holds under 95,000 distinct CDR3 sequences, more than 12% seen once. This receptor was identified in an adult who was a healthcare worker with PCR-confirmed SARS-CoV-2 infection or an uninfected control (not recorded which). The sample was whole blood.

CDR3 residues: CASNDGLETQYF. CDR3 bases: TGCGCCAGCAATGATGGGTTGGAGACCCAGTACTTC. V usage is TRBV5-1 and J usage is TRBJ2-5; D is uncertain. CDR3 length equals 12 residues. The V end was cut by 6 bases, the J end by 5 bases, with 11 bases between. The germline gives CDR1 SGHRS, CDR2 YFSETQ.